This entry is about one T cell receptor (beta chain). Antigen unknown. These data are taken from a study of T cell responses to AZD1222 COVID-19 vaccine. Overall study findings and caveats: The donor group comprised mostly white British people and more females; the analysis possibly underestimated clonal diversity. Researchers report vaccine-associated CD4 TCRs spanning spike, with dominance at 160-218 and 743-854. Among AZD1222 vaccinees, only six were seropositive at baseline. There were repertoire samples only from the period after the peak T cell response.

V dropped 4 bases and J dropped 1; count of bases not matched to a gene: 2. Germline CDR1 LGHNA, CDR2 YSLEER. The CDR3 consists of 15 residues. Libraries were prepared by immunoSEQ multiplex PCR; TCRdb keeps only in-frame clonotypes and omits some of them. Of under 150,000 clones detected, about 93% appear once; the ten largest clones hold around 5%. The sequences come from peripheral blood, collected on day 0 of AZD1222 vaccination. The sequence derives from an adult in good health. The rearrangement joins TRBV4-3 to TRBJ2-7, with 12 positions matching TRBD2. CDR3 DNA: TGCGCCAGCAGCCGAACTAGCGGGAGGTCCTACGAGCAGTACTTC. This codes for CASSRTSGRSYEQYF.